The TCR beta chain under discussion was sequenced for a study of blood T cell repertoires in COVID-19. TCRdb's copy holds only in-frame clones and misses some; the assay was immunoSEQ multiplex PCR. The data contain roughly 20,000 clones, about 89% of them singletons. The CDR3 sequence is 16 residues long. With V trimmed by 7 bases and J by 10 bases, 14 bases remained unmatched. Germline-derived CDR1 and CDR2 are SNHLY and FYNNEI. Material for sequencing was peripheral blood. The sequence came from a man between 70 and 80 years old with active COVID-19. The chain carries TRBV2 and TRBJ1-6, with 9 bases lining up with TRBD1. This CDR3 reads CASNRGSRTGESPLHF. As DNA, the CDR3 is TGTGCCAGCAATCGAGGTTCAAGGACAGGGGAATCACCCCTCCACTTT.